These 17 T cell receptor beta chains originate from one sample sequenced in a study of T-cell memory formation after mild COVID-19. MiXCR was run by TCRdb on the 5' RACE reads, yielding one entry per CDR3 protein. The data contain roughly 600,000 distinct CDR3 sequences, under 20% of them singletons. Sequencing was done on a sample of PBMCs or a T cell subset sorted from them (not recorded which). The receptors shown here come from an adult woman who had mild COVID-19 (a few samples of this study predate the infection). Cell type and time point are not known.

This clonotype appeared a few times. V usage is TRBV12-3 or TRBV12-4 and J usage is TRBJ1-6; D gene unclear. CDR3 length equals 13 residues. V was pared by 5 bases and J by 10 bases, with 12 bases between. The CDR3, as DNA: TGTGCCAGCAGTCTACAGTCCTCCTCACCCCTCCACTTT. Residues: CASSLQSSSPLHF.

The table lists this clonotype with a few counts. This chain connects TRBV24-1 to TRBJ2-1; D might be TRBD1 (7 bases). This CDR3 contains 14 residues. The ends were cut back, 9 bases at V and 4 bases at J, with 15 bases in the middle. CDR1 KGHDR and CDR2 SFDVKD come from the germline V gene. Written as DNA, the CDR3 is TGTGCCACCTCGACAGGGAGCGGGTACAATGAGCAGTTCTTC. It specifies CATSTGSGYNEQFF.

The chain has TRBV20-1 and TRBJ1-6; no reliable D call. V lost 1 base to trimming and J lost 5 bases, with 12 bases between them. The CDR3 runs 15 residues. Germline assignment: CDR1 DFQATT and CDR2 SNEGSKA (reference sequence). Here the CDR3 reads CSARVSGPDNSPLHF. As DNA, the CDR3 is TGCAGTGCTAGAGTCTCCGGACCCGATAATTCACCCCTCCACTTT.

This clonotype was detected a few times. The chain carries TRBV7-9 and TRBJ2-4, with 7 bases aligning to TRBD2. CDR1 is SEHNR and CDR2 is FQNEAQ in the germline V gene (reference sequence). Trimming cost V 4 bases and J 12 bases; bases outside gene matches: 9. The CDR3 has 13 residues. The CDR3 DNA is TGTGCCAGCAGCTCCTTTGCGGGAGAGTATCAGTACTTC. This codes for CASSSFAGEYQYF. The variable domain in full, with the rest retrieved from reference TRBV7-9 and TRBJ2-4, is DTGVSQNPRHKITKRGQNVTFRCDPISEHNRLYWYRQTLGQGPEFLTYFQNEAQLEKSRLLSDRFSAERPKGSFSTLEIQRTEQGDSAMYLCASSSFAGEYQYFGAGTRLSVL.

J is TRBJ2-3 and V is TRBV12-3 or TRBV12-4; 8 nucleotides agree with TRBD2. V was clipped by 5 bases and J by 2 bases; unmatched bases: 9. The CDR3 contains 16 residues. Here the CDR3 DNA reads TGTGCCAGCAGTCCTCCCGGGGGGGGGCCCACAGATACGCAGTATTTT. Amino acid sequence: CASSPPGGGPTDTQYF.

The rearrangement links TRBV24-1 to TRBJ2-3; weak D call: TRBD2 (5 bases). The germline V gene encodes CDR1 KGHDR and CDR2 SFDVKD. Trimming shortened V by 7 bases and J by 2 bases, and 9 bases separated the two germline ends. The CDR3 loop spans 13 amino acids. This CDR3 reads CATRTTATDTQYF. CDR3 DNA: TGTGCCACCAGGACTACCGCCACAGATACGCAGTATTTT.

The chain links TRBV5-8 to TRBJ1-4; unclear D gene. Trimming left V 4 bases short and J 7 bases short, with 14 bases between. The CDR3 sequence is 14 residues long. CDR1 and CDR2 from the germline V gene are SGHTS and YDEGEE. CDR3: CASSHGLVGEKLFF. In DNA, the CDR3 is TGTGCCAGCAGCCATGGGTTGGTTGGTGAAAAACTGTTTTTT.

This clonotype was counted only a few times. The gene calls are TRBV12-3 or TRBV12-4 and TRBJ1-2; a weak D match, TRBD1 (6 bases). Trimming removed 6 bases from V and 2 bases from J, with 31 bases in between. The CDR3 has 20 amino acids. In DNA form, the CDR3 reads TGTGCCAGCAGCTCGTCGGTTTGGGTCCCACAGGGAGGGAGCAACTATGGCTACACCTTC. As protein: CASSSSVWVPQGGSNYGYTF.

This clonotype was detected a few times. The V call is TRBV9, the J call TRBJ2-3; 9 bases agree with TRBD2. There are 16 residues in the CDR3. Germline CDR1 SGDLS, CDR2 YYNGEE. Germline trimming cut 3 bases from V and 2 bases from J; bases unmatched to any gene: 7. The DNA for the CDR3 is TGTGCCAGCAGCGCGCGACTAGCGGAGTACACAGATACGCAGTATTTT. This codes for CASSARLAEYTDTQYF.

The sample holds a few counts of this clonotype. The chain employs TRBV12-3 or TRBV12-4 and TRBJ1-1, with D unresolved. The CDR3 totals 15 residues. V lost 3 bases, J lost 4 bases, and 15 bases lay in between. The CDR3 DNA reads as TGTGCCAGCAGTTTGGGCCCTGACGGTGGCACTGAAGCTTTCTTT. It encodes CASSLGPDGGTEAFF.

V usage is TRBV20-1 and J usage is TRBJ2-1; D possibly matches TRBD1 or TRBD2 (5 bases each). V lost 4 bases to trimming and J lost 4 bases, with 20 bases between them. Germline-derived CDR1 and CDR2 are DFQATT and SNEGSKA (reference sequence). The CDR3 is 16 residues long. CDR3 sequence reads: CSATSLRDGLYNEQFF. The CDR3 bases are TGCAGTGCTACGTCCCTCCGGGACGGATTATACAATGAGCAGTTCTTC.

This clonotype turned up a few times. The chain is built from TRBV5-1 and TRBJ2-3; D may be TRBD2 (5 bases). The CDR3 is 17 residues long. Germline CDR1 reads SGHRS; CDR2 reads YFSETQ. Trimming took off 0 bases at V and 2 bases at J, with 16 bases between the two ends. The CDR3 coding sequence is TGCGCCAGCAGCTTGGCCAGCGCTAGCCTAGCCACAGATACGCAGTATTTT. This translates into CASSLASASLATDTQYF.

The rearrangement uses TRBV12-3 or TRBV12-4 and TRBJ2-1, with a weak D call TRBD2 (6 bases). V gave up 5 bases and J gave up 10 bases, with 15 bases separating them. The CDR3 runs to 13 residues. The CDR3 nucleotides read TGTGCCAGCAGTCCGGGACTTCAGCACGAGCAGTTCTTC. Protein sequence: CASSPGLQHEQFF.

This clonotype occurred a few times. This sequence joins TRBV9 and TRBJ2-5, with 7 bases fitting TRBD2. This CDR3 spans 17 amino acids. V gave up 2 bases and J gave up 5 bases; unmatched junction bases: 15. Germline lookup yields CDR1 SGDLS and CDR2 YYNGEE. The CDR3 DNA is TGTGCCAGCAGCGTCGCAGCCGGGACTAAAGGAAGCGAGACCCAGTACTTC. The encoded protein is CASSVAAGTKGSETQYF.

This clonotype was counted only a few times. CDR3 DNA sequence: TGCAGTGCTACAGAGTCCTACGAGCAGTACTTC. Protein sequence: CSATESYEQYF. The chain employs TRBV20-1 and TRBJ2-7; the D is unclear. Between the trimmed V and J ends, which lost 4 bases and 1 base, there was a span of 5 bases. CDR3 length equals 11 residues. CDR1 is DFQATT and CDR2 is SNEGSKA in the germline V gene (reference sequence).

V is TRBV7-2 and J is TRBJ2-5; D gene uncertain. CDR3 length equals 15 residues. Per germline, CDR1 SGHTA and CDR2 FQGNSA. The V and J ends lost 1 base and 4 bases respectively, with 13 bases between them. The CDR3 nucleotides are TGTGCCAGCAGCTTAGGCGGCGGAACGAGAGAGACCCAGTACTTC. The encoded protein is CASSLGGGTRETQYF. Full variable domain (remainder filled in from reference TRBV7-2 and TRBJ2-5): GAGVSQSPSNKVTEKGKDVELRCDPISGHTALYWYRQSLGQGLEFLIYFQGNSAPDKSGLPSDRFSAERTGGSVSTLTIQRTQQEDSAVYLCASSLGGGTRETQYFGPGTRLLVL.

The genes are TRBV12-5 and TRBJ2-1; D unresolved. V was clipped by 1 base and J by 8 bases, with 9 bases between them. Germline V gene lookup returns CDR1 LGHNT and CDR2 FRNRAP. The length of the CDR3 is 13 residues. The CDR3 here is CASGLGPVDEQFF. CDR3 DNA: TGTGCTAGTGGTTTGGGCCCTGTAGATGAGCAGTTCTTC.